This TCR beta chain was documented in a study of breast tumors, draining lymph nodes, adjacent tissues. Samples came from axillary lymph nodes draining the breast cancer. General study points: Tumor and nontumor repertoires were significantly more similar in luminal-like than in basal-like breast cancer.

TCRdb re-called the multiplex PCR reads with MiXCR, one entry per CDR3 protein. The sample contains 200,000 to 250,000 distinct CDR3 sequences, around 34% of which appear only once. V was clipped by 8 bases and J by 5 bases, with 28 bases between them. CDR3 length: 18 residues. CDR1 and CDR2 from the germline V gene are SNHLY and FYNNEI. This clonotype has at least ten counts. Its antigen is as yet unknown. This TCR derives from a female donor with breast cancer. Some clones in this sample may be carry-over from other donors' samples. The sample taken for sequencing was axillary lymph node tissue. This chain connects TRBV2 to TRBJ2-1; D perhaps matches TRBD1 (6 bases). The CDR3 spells CASPRPGGWGRNNNEQFF. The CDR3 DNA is TGTGCCAGCCCGAGACCAGGTGGGTGGGGGCGGAATAACAATGAGCAGTTCTTC.